A selection of T cell receptor beta chains follows, all from one sample in a study of cytomegalovirus exposure and HLA in healthy donors. This table comes from immunoSEQ multiplex PCR, and its TCRdb copy is limited to in-frame clones, with some not included. Altogether about 160,000 clones are present, just over 75% being singletons, with the ten largest covering about 1.4%. The sample consisted of PBMCs. These receptors originate from a man between 40 and 49 years old in good health and CMV-seronegative. CDR3s include the opening cysteine and the closing phenylalanine or tryptophan. Each record gives: clone size, D gene, CDR3 length, V gene, J gene, CDR3 protein, CDR3 DNA. A D gene is named only where the DNA matches it firmly. Expanded clones are given a class, and other clones once, few, many or no size at all.

abundance: -
d_gene: -
len: 16
v_gene: TRBV27
j_gene: TRBJ2-7
CDR3aa: CASSLRGSPLSYEQYF
CDR3nt: TGTGCCAGCAGTTTGAGGGGGAGCCCGCTCTCCTACGAGCAGTACTTC

abundance: -
d_gene: -
len: 16
v_gene: TRBV5-6
j_gene: TRBJ2-3
CDR3aa: CASSGAGTRFTDTQYF
CDR3nt: TGTGCCAGCAGCGGTGCCGGGACAAGATTCACAGATACGCAGTATTTT

abundance: -
d_gene: -
len: 14
v_gene: TRBV6-6
j_gene: TRBJ1-4
CDR3aa: CASILGATNEKLFF
CDR3nt: TGTGCCAGCATCCTCGGAGCAACTAATGAAAAACTGTTTTTT

abundance: -
d_gene: TRBD1
len: 15
v_gene: TRBV29-1
j_gene: TRBJ1-2
CDR3aa: CSVAPSYDRGLDYTF
CDR3nt: TGCAGCGTCGCACCATCCTATGACAGGGGGCTTGACTACACCTTC

abundance: -
d_gene: TRBD2
len: 16
v_gene: TRBV4-1
j_gene: TRBJ2-1
CDR3aa: CASSQAPGLASVSQFF
CDR3nt: TGCGCCAGCAGCCAAGCTCCGGGACTAGCGTCTGTCTCCCAGTTCTTC

abundance: -
d_gene: TRBD2
len: 13
v_gene: TRBV7-9
j_gene: TRBJ2-1
CDR3aa: CASSLLAANEQFF
CDR3nt: TGTGCCAGCAGCTTGCTAGCGGCCAATGAGCAGTTCTTC

abundance: -
d_gene: -
len: 10
v_gene: TRBV11-2
j_gene: TRBJ2-7
CDR3aa: CASSNYEQYF
CDR3nt: TGTGCCAGCAGTAACTACGAGCAGTACTTC

abundance: -
d_gene: -
len: 15
v_gene: TRBV7-2
j_gene: TRBJ1-5
CDR3aa: CASSLVGPGPEPQHF
CDR3nt: TGTGCCAGCAGCTTAGTTGGGCCAGGCCCCGAGCCCCAGCATTTT

abundance: -
d_gene: TRBD2
len: 15
v_gene: TRBV7-9
j_gene: TRBJ2-1
CDR3aa: CSSSFTSGLYNEQFF
CDR3nt: TGTTCCAGCAGTTTCACTAGCGGGCTGTACAATGAGCAGTTCTTC

abundance: -
d_gene: TRBD1
len: 13
v_gene: TRBV28
j_gene: TRBJ1-2
CDR3aa: CASSLGRGQGYTF
CDR3nt: TGTGCCAGCAGTTTAGGCAGGGGGCAAGGCTACACCTTC

abundance: -
d_gene: TRBD1
len: 16
v_gene: TRBV7-9
j_gene: TRBJ2-4
CDR3aa: CASSRITPGQGNIQYF
CDR3nt: TGTGCCAGCAGCCGAATAACGCCGGGACAGGGGAACATTCAGTACTTC

abundance: -
d_gene: TRBD2
len: 14
v_gene: TRBV6-5
j_gene: TRBJ2-7
CDR3aa: CASSSGLAEYEQYF
CDR3nt: TGTGCCAGCAGTTCGGGACTAGCGGAATACGAGCAGTACTTC

abundance: -
d_gene: -
len: 14
v_gene: TRBV30
j_gene: TRBJ1-3
CDR3aa: CAWSEGFSGNTIYF
CDR3nt: TGTGCCTGGAGCGAGGGATTCTCTGGAAACACCATATATTTT

abundance: once
d_gene: TRBD2
len: 12
v_gene: TRBV27
j_gene: TRBJ2-7
CDR3aa: CATRRGAYEQYF
CDR3nt: TGTGCCACCCGTCGGGGGGCCTACGAGCAGTACTTC

abundance: few
d_gene: -
len: 15
v_gene: TRBV13
j_gene: TRBJ2-7
CDR3aa: CASSSRWGLGYEQYF
CDR3nt: TGTGCCAGCAGCTCCCGATGGGGCTTAGGTTACGAGCAGTACTTC